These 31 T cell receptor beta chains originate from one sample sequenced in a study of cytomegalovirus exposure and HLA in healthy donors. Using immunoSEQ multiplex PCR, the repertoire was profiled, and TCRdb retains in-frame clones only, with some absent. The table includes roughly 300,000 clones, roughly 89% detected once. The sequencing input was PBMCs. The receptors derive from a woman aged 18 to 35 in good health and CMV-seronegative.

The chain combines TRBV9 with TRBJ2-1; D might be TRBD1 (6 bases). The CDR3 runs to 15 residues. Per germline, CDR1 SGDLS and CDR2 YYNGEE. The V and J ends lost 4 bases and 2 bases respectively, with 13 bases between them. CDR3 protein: CASSPAGTPYNEQFF. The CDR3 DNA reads TGTGCCAGCAGCCCTGCCGGGACACCCTACAATGAGCAGTTCTTC. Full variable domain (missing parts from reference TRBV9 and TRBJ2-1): DSGVTQTPKHLITATGQRVTLRCSPRSGDLSVYWYQQSLDQGLQFLIQYYNGEERAKGNILERFSAQQFPDLHSELNLSSLELGDSALYFCASSPAGTPYNEQFFGPGTRLTVL.

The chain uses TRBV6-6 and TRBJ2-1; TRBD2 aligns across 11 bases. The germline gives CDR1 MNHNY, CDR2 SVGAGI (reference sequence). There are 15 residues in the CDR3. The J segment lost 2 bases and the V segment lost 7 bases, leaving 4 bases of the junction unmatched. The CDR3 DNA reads TGTGCCAGCAACCAACTAGCGGGGGCCTACAATGAGCAGTTCTTC. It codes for CASNQLAGAYNEQFF.

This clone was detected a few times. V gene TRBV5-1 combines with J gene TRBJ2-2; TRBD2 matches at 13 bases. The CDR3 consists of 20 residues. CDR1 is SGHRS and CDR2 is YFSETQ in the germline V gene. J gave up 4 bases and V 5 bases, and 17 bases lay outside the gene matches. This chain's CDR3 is CASRRPSGLAGVPGTGELFF. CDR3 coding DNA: TGCGCCAGCAGGAGGCCGTCAGGACTAGCGGGAGTACCCGGCACCGGGGAGCTGTTTTTT.

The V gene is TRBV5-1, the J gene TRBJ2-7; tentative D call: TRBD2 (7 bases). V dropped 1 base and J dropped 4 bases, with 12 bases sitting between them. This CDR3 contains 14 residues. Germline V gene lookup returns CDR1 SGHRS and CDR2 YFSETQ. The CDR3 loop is CASSLRGGVYEQYF. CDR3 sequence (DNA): TGCGCCAGCAGCTTGAGGGGGGGTGTTTACGAGCAGTACTTC. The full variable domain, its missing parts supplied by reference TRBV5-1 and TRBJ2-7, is KAGVTQTPRYLIKTRGQQVTLSCSPISGHRSVSWYQQTPGQGLQFLFEYFSETQRNKGNFPGRFSGRQFSNSRSEMNVSTLELGDSALYLCASSLRGGVYEQYFGPGTRLTVT.

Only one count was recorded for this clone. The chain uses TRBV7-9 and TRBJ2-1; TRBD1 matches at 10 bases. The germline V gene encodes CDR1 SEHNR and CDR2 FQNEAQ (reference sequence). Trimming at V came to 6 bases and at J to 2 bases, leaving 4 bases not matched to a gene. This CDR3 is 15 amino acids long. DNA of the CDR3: TGTGCCAGCAGGCCGGGACAGGGGACCTACAATGAGCAGTTCTTC. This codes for CASRPGQGTYNEQFF.

CDR3 in DNA: TGTGCCAGCAGCGGTCGGGGGGGGACTGTTGATGAAAAACTGTTTTTT. It translates to CASSGRGGTVDEKLFF. The chain links TRBV2 to TRBJ1-4; D possibly corresponds to TRBD1 (5 bases). The CDR3 has 16 residues. V was shortened by 6 bases and J by 6 bases, with 20 bases between the two germline ends. Germline CDR1 is SNHLY and CDR2 is FYNNEI.

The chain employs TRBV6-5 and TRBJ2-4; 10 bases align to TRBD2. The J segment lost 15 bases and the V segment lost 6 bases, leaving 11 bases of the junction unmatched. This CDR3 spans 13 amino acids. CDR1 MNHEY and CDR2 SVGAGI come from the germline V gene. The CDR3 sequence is CASREREGLDAYF. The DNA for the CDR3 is TGTGCCAGCAGAGAGCGGGAGGGCCTTGATGCGTACTTC.

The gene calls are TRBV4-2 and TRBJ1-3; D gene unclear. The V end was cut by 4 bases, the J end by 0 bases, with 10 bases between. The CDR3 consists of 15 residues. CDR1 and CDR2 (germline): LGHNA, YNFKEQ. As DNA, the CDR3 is TGTGCCAGCAGCCCAGAACAGAGCTCTGGAAACACCATATATTTT. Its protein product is CASSPEQSSGNTIYF.

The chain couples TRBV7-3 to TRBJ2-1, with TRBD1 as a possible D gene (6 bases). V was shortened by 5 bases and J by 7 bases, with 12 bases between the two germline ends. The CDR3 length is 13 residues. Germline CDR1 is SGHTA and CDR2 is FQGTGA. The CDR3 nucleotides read TGTGCCAGCAGCCGGGACACGGGGAATGAGCAGTTCTTC. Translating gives CASSRDTGNEQFF.

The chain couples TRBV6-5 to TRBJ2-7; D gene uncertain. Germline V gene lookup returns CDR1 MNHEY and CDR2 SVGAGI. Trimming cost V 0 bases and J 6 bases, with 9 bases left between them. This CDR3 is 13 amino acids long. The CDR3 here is CASSYSFSGEQYF. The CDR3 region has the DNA TGTGCCAGCAGTTACTCTTTCAGTGGCGAGCAGTACTTC.

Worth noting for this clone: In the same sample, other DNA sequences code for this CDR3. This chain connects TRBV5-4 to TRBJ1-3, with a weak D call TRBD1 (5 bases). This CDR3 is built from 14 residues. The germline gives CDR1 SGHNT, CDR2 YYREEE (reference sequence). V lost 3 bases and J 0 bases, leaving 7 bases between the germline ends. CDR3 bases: TGTGCCAGCAGCTCTCAGGGCTCTGGAAACACCATATATTTT. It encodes CASSSQGSGNTIYF.

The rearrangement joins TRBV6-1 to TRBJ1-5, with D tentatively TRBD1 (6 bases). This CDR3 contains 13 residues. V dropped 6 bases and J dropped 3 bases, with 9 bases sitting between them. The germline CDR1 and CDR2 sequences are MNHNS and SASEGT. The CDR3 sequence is CASRPGDNQPQHF. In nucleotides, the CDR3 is TGTGCCAGCAGGCCAGGGGACAATCAGCCCCAGCATTTT.

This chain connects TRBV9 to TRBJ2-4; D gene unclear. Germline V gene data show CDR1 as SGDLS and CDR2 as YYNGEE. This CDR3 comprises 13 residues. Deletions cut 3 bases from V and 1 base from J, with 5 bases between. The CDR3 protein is CASSGPAKNIQYF. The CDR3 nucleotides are TGTGCCAGCAGCGGGCCGGCCAAAAACATTCAGTACTTC.

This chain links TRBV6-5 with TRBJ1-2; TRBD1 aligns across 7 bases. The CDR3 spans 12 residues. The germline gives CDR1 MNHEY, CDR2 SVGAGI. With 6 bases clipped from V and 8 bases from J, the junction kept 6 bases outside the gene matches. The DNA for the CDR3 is TGTGCCAGCAGCCAGCAGGGGGGCGGCTACACCTTC. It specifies CASSQQGGGYTF.

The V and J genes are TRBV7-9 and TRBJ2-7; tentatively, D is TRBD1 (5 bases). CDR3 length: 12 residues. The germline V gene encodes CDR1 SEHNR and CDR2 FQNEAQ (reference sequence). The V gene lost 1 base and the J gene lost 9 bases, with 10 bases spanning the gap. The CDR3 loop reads CASSLDRTAQYF. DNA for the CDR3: TGTGCCAGCAGCTTAGACAGGACCGCGCAGTACTTC.

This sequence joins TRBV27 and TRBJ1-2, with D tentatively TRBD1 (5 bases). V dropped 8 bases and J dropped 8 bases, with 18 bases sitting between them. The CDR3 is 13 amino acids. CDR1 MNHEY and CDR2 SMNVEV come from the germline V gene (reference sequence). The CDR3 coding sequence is TGTGCCAGCTCCAGGGCCACCCAAGGAGGCTACACCTTC. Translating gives CASSRATQGGYTF.

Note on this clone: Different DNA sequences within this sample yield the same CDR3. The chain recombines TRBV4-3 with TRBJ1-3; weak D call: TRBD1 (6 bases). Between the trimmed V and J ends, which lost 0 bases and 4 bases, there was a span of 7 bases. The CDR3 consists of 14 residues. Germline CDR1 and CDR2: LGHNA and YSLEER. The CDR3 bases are TGCGCCAGCAGCCAAGACAGGGGAGGAAACACCATATATTTT. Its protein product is CASSQDRGGNTIYF.

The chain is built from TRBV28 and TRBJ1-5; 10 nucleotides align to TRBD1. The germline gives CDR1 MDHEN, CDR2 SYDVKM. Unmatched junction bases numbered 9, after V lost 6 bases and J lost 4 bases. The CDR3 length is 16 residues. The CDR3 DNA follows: TGTGCCAGCAGACTCCTTGGGACAGGGGTGAATCAGCCCCAGCATTTT. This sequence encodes CASRLLGTGVNQPQHF.

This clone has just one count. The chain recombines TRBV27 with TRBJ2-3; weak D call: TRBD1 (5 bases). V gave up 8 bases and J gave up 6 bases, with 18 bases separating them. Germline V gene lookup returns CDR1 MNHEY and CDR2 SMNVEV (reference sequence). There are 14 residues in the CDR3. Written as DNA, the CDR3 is TGTGCCAGCGCTCCCCGTGGGGCGTGGGATACGCAGTATTTT. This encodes CASAPRGAWDTQYF.

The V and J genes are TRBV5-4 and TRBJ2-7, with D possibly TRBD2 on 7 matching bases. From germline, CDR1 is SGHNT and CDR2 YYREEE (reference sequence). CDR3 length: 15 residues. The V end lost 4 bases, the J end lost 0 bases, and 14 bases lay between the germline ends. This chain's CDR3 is CASSPGGAFSYEQYF. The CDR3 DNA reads TGTGCCAGCAGCCCTGGGGGGGCTTTCTCCTACGAGCAGTACTTC. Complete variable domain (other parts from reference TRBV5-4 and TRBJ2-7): ETGVTQSPTHLIKTRGQQVTLRCSSQSGHNTVSWYQQALGQGPQFIFQYYREEENGRGNFPPRFSGLQFPNYSSELNVNALELDDSALYLCASSPGGAFSYEQYFGPGTRLTVT.

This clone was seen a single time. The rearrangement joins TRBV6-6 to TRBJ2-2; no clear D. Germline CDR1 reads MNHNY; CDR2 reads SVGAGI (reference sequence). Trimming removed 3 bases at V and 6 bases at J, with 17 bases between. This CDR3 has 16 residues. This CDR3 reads CASSYDWAGPPGELFF. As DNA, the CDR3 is TGTGCCAGCAGTTATGATTGGGCTGGCCCTCCCGGGGAGCTGTTTTTT.

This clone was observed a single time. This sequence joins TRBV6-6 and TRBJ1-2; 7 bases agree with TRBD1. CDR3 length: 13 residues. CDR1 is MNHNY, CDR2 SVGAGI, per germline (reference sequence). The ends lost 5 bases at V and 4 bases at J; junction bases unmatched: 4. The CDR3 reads CASSSRDSYGYTF. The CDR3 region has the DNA TGTGCCAGCAGTAGCCGGGACAGCTATGGCTACACCTTC.

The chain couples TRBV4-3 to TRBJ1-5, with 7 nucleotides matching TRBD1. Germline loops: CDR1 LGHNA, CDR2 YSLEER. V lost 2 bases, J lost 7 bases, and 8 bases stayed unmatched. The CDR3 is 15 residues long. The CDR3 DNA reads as TGCGCCAGCAGCCAATCGACAGGGTCGTTACAGCCCCAGCATTTT. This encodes CASSQSTGSLQPQHF.

CDR3 in DNA: TGTGCCAGCAGCTTAGTGGGCAGGGGAAGGTATGGCTACACCTTC. This encodes CASSLVGRGRYGYTF. V gene TRBV11-3 combines with J gene TRBJ1-2; tentatively, D is TRBD1 (6 bases). CDR1 is SGHNT, CDR2 YENEEA, per germline. V was trimmed by 1 base and J by 5 bases, leaving 14 bases between them. There are 15 residues in the CDR3.

The CDR3 DNA is TGCAGCGTTGAAGGTGGGACTAGCGGCTTTACCTACAATGAGCAGTTCTTC. Its protein is CSVEGGTSGFTYNEQFF. This chain uses TRBV29-1 with TRBJ2-1; TRBD2 aligns across 11 bases. The CDR3 runs 17 residues. Germline-derived CDR1 and CDR2 are SQVTM and ANQGSEA. V lost 1 base and J lost 2; bases outside the gene matches: 7.

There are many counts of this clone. CDR3 sequence (DNA): TGTGCCATCAGTGAGCGAGGGACAGGGGTCCATGAAGCTTTCTTT. Translating it yields CAISERGTGVHEAFF. V usage is TRBV10-3 and J usage is TRBJ1-1; 10 bases map to TRBD1. The CDR3 sequence is 15 residues long. The germline V gene encodes CDR1 ENHRY and CDR2 SYGVKD. Trimming at V came to 2 bases and at J to 7 bases, leaving 7 bases not matched to a gene.

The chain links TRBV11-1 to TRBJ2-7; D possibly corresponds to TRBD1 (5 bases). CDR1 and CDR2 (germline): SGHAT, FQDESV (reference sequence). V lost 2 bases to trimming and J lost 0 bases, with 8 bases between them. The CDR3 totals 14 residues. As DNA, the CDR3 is TGTGCCAGCAGCTTAATGCAGGGCTCCTACGAGCAGTACTTC. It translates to CASSLMQGSYEQYF.

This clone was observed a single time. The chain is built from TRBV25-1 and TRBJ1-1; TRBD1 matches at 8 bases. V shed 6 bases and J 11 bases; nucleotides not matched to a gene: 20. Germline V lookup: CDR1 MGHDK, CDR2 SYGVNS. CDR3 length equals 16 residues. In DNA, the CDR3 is TGTGCCAGCAGGCCCACGGTTTGGGACAGGCATAGACGGGCTTTCTTT. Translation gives CASRPTVWDRHRRAFF.

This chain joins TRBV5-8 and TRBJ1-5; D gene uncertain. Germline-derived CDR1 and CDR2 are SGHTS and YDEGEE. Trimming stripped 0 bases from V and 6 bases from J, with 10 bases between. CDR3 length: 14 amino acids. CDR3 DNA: TGTGCCAGCAGCTTGGAGGGAGGCCCTCAGCCCCAGCATTTT. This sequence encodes CASSLEGGPQPQHF.

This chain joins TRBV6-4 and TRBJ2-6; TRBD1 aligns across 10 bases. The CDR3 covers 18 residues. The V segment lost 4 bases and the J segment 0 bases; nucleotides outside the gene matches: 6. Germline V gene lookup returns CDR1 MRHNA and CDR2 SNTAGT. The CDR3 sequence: CASSAFRTGGSGANVLTF. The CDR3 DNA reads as TGTGCCAGCAGTGCCTTCCGGACAGGGGGCTCTGGGGCCAACGTCCTGACTTTC.

CDR3 sequence (DNA): TGTGCCAGCAGTTACTCGTCGGCAGGGTTAGGTGAAAAACTGTTTTTT. Translating it yields CASSYSSAGLGEKLFF. The chain combines TRBV6-5 with TRBJ1-4; TRBD1 might be the D (5 bases). Germline lookup yields CDR1 MNHEY and CDR2 SVGAGI. V lost 0 bases to trimming and J lost 7 bases, with 15 bases between them. The CDR3 is 16 residues long.